The next 15 T cell receptor beta chains were all read from a single sample in a study of control samples from healthy donors and cancer patients. Clones were read by immunoSEQ multiplex PCR, and TCRdb kept only the in-frame ones, dropping some. The top ten clones hold roughly 5.5% of a sample with tens of thousands of clones, approximately 89% of them seen once. The sequenced material came from PBMCs. The receptors were gathered from a man aged 55-75 years with colorectal cancer.

The rearrangement uses TRBV25-1 and TRBJ1-2; 10 bases agree with TRBD1. The trim removed 1 base at V and 4 bases at J, leaving 3 bases unmatched. CDR1 MGHDK and CDR2 SYGVNS come from the germline V gene. The CDR3 loop spans 15 amino acids. The chain's CDR3 is CASSESGTGVYGYTF. The DNA for the CDR3 is TGTGCCAGCAGTGAATCCGGGACAGGGGTCTATGGCTACACCTTC.

This sequence joins TRBV12-3 or TRBV12-4 and TRBJ2-7; 10 bases fit TRBD2. The CDR3 spans 13 residues. With V trimmed by 6 bases and J by 3 bases, 2 bases remained unmatched. In nucleotides, the CDR3 is TGTGCCAGCAGGCTAGCGGGGGACTACGAGCAGTACTTC. Its protein product is CASRLAGDYEQYF.

This clone was picked up one time. The chain combines TRBV5-1 with TRBJ2-7; the D is unclear. V was clipped by 3 bases and J by 2 bases, with 15 bases between them. This CDR3 region has 15 residues. The germline CDR1 and CDR2 sequences are SGHRS and YFSETQ. The CDR3 spells CASSSPQVGAYEQYF. The CDR3 region has the DNA TGCGCCAGCAGCTCCCCGCAGGTTGGGGCCTACGAGCAGTACTTC.

The J gene is TRBJ2-7, the V gene TRBV27; TRBD1 aligns across 8 bases. Germline trimming cut 2 bases from V and 5 bases from J; bases unmatched to any gene: 5. Germline V gene lookup returns CDR1 MNHEY and CDR2 SMNVEV (reference sequence). The CDR3 spans 14 residues. The CDR3 sequence: CASSLLDRVNEQYF. The CDR3 nucleotides are TGTGCCAGCAGTTTACTGGACAGGGTTAACGAGCAGTACTTC.

The genes are TRBV18 and TRBJ2-7; 7 nucleotides match TRBD1. Looked up from germline, CDR1 is KGHSH and CDR2 is LQKENI. Trimming removed 0 bases from V and 1 base from J; junction bases left unmatched: 3. This CDR3 is 15 amino acids long. The CDR3 loop reads CASSPPRQGSYEQYF. The DNA for the CDR3 is TGTGCCAGCTCACCACCTAGACAGGGATCCTACGAGCAGTACTTC. The entire variable domain, with the rest obtained from reference TRBV18 and TRBJ2-7, is as follows: NAGVMQNPRHLVRRRGQEARLRCSPMKGHSHVYWYRQLPEEGLKFMVYLQKENIIDESGMPKERFSAEFPKEGPSILRIQQVVRGDSAAYFCASSPPRQGSYEQYFGPGTRLTVT.

This clone was picked up one time. The chain links TRBV19 to TRBJ1-1; 9 bases match TRBD1. V was pared by 7 bases and J by 4 bases, with 13 bases of the junction left unmatched. The CDR3 length is 16 residues. In germline, CDR1 is LNHDA, CDR2 SQIVND (reference sequence). In nucleotides, the CDR3 is TGTGCCAGTAAAGGGCCTCCCGGGACAGGGTTCACTGAAGCTTTCTTT. Its translation is CASKGPPGTGFTEAFF.

The chain has TRBV5-5 and TRBJ1-5, with D uncertain. This CDR3 has 15 residues. Trimming pared 4 bases from V and 0 bases from J, leaving 11 bases between. The germline V gene encodes CDR1 SGHKS and CDR2 YYEKEE (reference sequence). CDR3 DNA sequence: TGTGCCAGCAGCCTATCTCCTCATAGCAATCAGCCCCAGCATTTT. This sequence encodes CASSLSPHSNQPQHF.

V gene TRBV7-9 combines with J gene TRBJ2-7, with D possibly TRBD2 on 6 matching bases. Germline CDR1 is SEHNR and CDR2 is FQNEAQ (reference sequence). V was shortened by 7 bases and J by 8 bases, with 15 bases between the two germline ends. The CDR3 is 12 residues long. CDR3 amino acids: CASTRGSTQQYF. DNA for the CDR3: TGTGCCAGCACCCGGGGGAGCACGCAGCAGTACTTC.

The chain combines TRBV29-1 with TRBJ2-2; TRBD1 matches at 7 bases. With 4 bases clipped from V and 4 bases from J, the junction kept 6 bases outside the gene matches. The CDR3 spans 14 residues. From germline, CDR1 is SQVTM and CDR2 ANQGSEA. The CDR3 nucleotides read TGCAGCGTTGTGGTCGACAGGGCCACCGGGGAGCTGTTTTTT. Its translation: CSVVVDRATGELFF.

The chain has TRBV5-6 and TRBJ2-5; maybe TRBD2 (6 bases). Trimming removed 0 bases from V and 0 bases from J, with 12 bases in between. Per germline, CDR1 SGHDT and CDR2 YYEEEE. The CDR3 contains 16 residues. The CDR3: CASSLVASVNQETQYF. The CDR3 region has the DNA TGTGCCAGCAGCTTGGTGGCTAGCGTTAACCAAGAGACCCAGTACTTC.

This clone was seen just once. This sequence joins TRBV5-4 and TRBJ2-7; maybe TRBD2 (5 bases). Germline CDR1 is SGHNT and CDR2 is YYREEE (reference sequence). The V end was cut by 6 bases, the J end by 6 bases, with 19 bases between. The CDR3 runs 14 residues. DNA for the CDR3: TGTGCCAGCAAGTCGGACCAACTACGGGGCGAGCAGTACTTC. Translating it yields CASKSDQLRGEQYF.

This rearrangement joins TRBV7-9 to TRBJ1-5, with D tentatively TRBD1 (5 bases). This CDR3 has 13 residues. V gave up 5 bases and J gave up 3 bases, with 8 bases separating them. The germline V gene encodes CDR1 SEHNR and CDR2 FQNEAQ (reference sequence). The DNA of the CDR3 is TGTGCCAGCAGCCCGGACACCAATCAGCCCCAGCATTTT. Protein: CASSPDTNQPQHF. Filled out from reference TRBV7-9 and TRBJ1-5, the complete variable domain reads DTGVSQNPRHKITKRGQNVTFRCDPISEHNRLYWYRQTLGQGPEFLTYFQNEAQLEKSRLLSDRFSAERPKGSFSTLEIQRTEQGDSAMYLCASSPDTNQPQHFGDGTRLSIL.

This chain joins TRBV18 and TRBJ1-2, with D tentatively TRBD1 (6 bases). The germline V gene encodes CDR1 KGHSH and CDR2 LQKENI. V lost 8 bases, J lost 2 bases, and 18 bases lay in between. The CDR3 has 15 amino acids. This chain's CDR3 is CASRPLWGANYGYTF. The CDR3 region has the DNA TGTGCCAGCCGCCCCCTTTGGGGGGCGAACTATGGCTACACCTTC.

There are a few counts of this clone. The chain has TRBV2 and TRBJ1-5, with D possibly TRBD1 on 6 matching bases. V was pared by 7 bases and J by 3 bases, with 19 bases between. Per germline, CDR1 SNHLY and CDR2 FYNNEI. This CDR3 region has 16 residues. The CDR3 bases are TGTGCCAGCAAATCCCGGCCAGGGGTACCCAATCAGCCCCAGCATTTT. It encodes CASKSRPGVPNQPQHF.

This clone was seen just once. The rearrangement uses TRBV5-4 and TRBJ2-7; 10 positions match TRBD2. With 7 bases clipped from V and 4 bases from J, the junction kept 8 bases outside the gene matches. Germline V gene sequence: CDR1 SGHNT, CDR2 YYREEE (reference sequence). CDR3 size: 14 residues. CDR3 sequence (DNA): TGTGCCAGCGGGACGGCTAGCGGGGGTTACGAGCAGTACTTC. It codes for CASGTASGGYEQYF.